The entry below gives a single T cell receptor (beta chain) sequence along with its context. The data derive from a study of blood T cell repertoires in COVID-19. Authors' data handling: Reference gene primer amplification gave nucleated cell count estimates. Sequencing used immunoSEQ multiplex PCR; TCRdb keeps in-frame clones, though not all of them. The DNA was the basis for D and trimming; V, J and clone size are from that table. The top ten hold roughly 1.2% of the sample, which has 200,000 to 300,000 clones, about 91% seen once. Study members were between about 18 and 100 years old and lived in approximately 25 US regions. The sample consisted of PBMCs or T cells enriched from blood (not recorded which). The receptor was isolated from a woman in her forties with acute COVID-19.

The DNA for the CDR3 is TGTGCCAGCAGCTTAGACCCAGGGGGCGCTTCCTACGAGCAGTACGTC. Translating gives CASSLDPGGASYEQYV. The rearrangement uses TRBV11-2 and TRBJ2-7; 8 nucleotides align to TRBD1. This CDR3 has 16 amino acids. CDR1 is SGHAT and CDR2 is FQNNGV in the germline V gene. V shed 0 bases and J 1 base; nucleotides not matched to a gene: 5.